This T cell receptor beta chain originates from a study of blood T cell repertoires in COVID-19. Study overall: The United States, Italy and Spain supplied acute and convalescent COVID-19 samples. PBMCs, B-cell-depleted T cells, or T cells were the source of the cDNA or gDNA that made up the material.

Germline V lookup: CDR1 LGHDT, CDR2 YNNKEL (reference sequence). V dropped 2 bases and J dropped 3; count of bases not matched to a gene: 7. The CDR3 spans 16 residues. In the source study's methods: It was from reference gene primer amplification that nucleated cell counts were estimated. Sequencing was performed with immunoSEQ multiplex PCR; in TCRdb, only in-frame clones are kept and a portion is missing. V, J and clone size derive from that table, while D and trimming were established from the DNA sequence. In the table there are about 64,000 clones, 88% of which are singletons. This chain links TRBV3-1 (or the pseudogene TRBV3-2) with TRBJ2-1; TRBD2 matches 7 bases. Specimen: peripheral blood. The sequence was collected from a woman aged 55-69 years with COVID-19, enrolled during active disease. This CDR3 is CASSQWAGVRYNEQFF. CDR3 nucleotide sequence: TGTGCCAGCAGCCAATGGGCGGGGGTCCGCTACAATGAGCAGTTCTTC.